This T cell receptor (beta chain) was found in a study of blood T cell repertoires in COVID-19. Study context: Sites across the United States, Italy and Spain contributed samples from acute and convalescent COVID-19. Sources were T cells, B-cell-depleted T cells, or PBMCs; the material itself was cDNA or gDNA.

Study processing details: Reference gene primers were amplified, and this amplification served to estimate nucleated cell counts. This table comes from immunoSEQ multiplex PCR, and its TCRdb copy is limited to in-frame clones, with some not included. That table is the source of V, J and clone size, and D and trimming were worked out from the DNA. The sample consists of a few hundred thousand clones, roughly 90% of them appearing once. The participants were between about 18 and 90 years old and came from 24 US areas. V lost 6 bases to trimming and J lost 5 bases; unmatched junction nucleotides: 16. The CDR3 is 16 residues long. CDR1 and CDR2 from the germline V gene are MDHEN and SYDVKM.

The source is a woman aged 25 to 39 who had recovered from COVID-19. The source material was PBMCs or T cells enriched from blood (not recorded which). V is TRBV28 and J is TRBJ2-7, with 7 bases matching TRBD1. CDR3 DNA sequence: TGTGCCAGCAGCCCAGCCACCGACAGGGACACCAACGAGCAGTACTTC. As protein: CASSPATDRDTNEQYF.